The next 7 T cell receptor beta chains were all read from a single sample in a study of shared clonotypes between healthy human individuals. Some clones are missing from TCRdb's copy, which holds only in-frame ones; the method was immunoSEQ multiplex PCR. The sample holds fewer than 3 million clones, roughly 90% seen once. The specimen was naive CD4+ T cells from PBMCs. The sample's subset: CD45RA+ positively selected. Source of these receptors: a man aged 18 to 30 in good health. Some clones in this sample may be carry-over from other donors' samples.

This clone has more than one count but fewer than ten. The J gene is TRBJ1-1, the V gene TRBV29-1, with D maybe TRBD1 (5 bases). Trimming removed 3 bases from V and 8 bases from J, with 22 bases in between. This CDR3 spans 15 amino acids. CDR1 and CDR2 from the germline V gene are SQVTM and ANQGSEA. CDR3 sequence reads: CSVEGRGDSTAEAFF. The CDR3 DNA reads TGCAGCGTTGAGGGAAGGGGAGACAGTACTGCCGAAGCTTTCTTT. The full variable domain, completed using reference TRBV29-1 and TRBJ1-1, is SAVISQKPSRDICQRGTSLTIQCQVDSQVTMMFWYRQQPGQSLTLIATANQGSEATYESGFVIDKFPISRPNLTFSTLTVSNMSPEDSSIYLCSVEGRGDSTAEAFFGQGTRLTVV.

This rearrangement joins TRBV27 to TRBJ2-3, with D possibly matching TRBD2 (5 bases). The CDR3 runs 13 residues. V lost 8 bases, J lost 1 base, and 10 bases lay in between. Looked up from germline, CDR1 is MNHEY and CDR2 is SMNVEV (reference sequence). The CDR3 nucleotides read TGTGCCAGCCGGAGGAAGGGCACAGATACGCAGTATTTT. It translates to CASRRKGTDTQYF.

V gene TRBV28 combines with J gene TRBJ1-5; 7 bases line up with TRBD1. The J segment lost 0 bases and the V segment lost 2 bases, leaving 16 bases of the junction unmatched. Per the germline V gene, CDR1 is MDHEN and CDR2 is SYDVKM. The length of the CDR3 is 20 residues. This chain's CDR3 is CASSLNRGKGQSHSNQPQHF. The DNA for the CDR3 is TGTGCCAGCAGTTTAAACCGCGGAAAGGGACAGAGCCATAGCAATCAGCCCCAGCATTTT.

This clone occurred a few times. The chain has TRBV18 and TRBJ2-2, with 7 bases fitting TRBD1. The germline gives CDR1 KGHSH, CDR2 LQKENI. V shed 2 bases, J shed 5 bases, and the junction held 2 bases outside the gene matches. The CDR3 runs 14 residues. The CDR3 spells CASSPLTGTGELFF. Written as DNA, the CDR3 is TGTGCCAGCTCACCATTGACAGGGACCGGGGAGCTGTTTTTT.

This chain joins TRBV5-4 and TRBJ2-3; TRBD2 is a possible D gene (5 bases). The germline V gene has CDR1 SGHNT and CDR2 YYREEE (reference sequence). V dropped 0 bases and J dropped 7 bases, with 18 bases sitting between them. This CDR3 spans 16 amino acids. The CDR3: CASSLGGAGARYTQYF. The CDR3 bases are TGTGCCAGCAGCTTGGGAGGCGCGGGCGCGAGGTATACGCAGTATTTT. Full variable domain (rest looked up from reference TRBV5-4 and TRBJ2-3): ETGVTQSPTHLIKTRGQQVTLRCSSQSGHNTVSWYQQALGQGPQFIFQYYREEENGRGNFPPRFSGLQFPNYSSELNVNALELDDSALYLCASSLGGAGARYTQYFGPGTRLTVL.

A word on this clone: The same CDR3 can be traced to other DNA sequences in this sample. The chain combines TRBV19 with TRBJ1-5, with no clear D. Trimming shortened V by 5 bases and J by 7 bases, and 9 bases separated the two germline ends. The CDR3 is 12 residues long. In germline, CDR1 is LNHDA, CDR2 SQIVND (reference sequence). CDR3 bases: TGTGCCAGTAGTTTGCCAGGCCAGCCCCAGCATTTT. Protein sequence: CASSLPGQPQHF. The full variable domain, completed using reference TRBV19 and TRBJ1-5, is DGGITQSPKYLFRKEGQNVTLSCEQNLNHDAMYWYRQDPGQGLRLIYYSQIVNDFQKGDIAEGYSVSREKKESFPLTVTSAQKNPTAFYLCASSLPGQPQHFGDGTRLSIL.

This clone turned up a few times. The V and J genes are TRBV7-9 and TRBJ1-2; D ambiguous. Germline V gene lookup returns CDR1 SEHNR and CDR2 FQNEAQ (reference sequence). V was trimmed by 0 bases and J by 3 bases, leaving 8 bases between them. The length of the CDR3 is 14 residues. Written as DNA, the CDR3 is TGTGCCAGCAGCTTAGCGCATGGGGACTATGGCTACACCTTC. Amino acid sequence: CASSLAHGDYGYTF.